This T cell receptor beta chain was found in a study of shared clonotypes between healthy human individuals (dated by TCRdb to 2018 to 2021). Describing the broader study: A few men and two women, aged 18 to 49 years, made up the cohort. For each donor, CD4 naive and CD4 memory were each run on three plates, CD8 naive on two plates, and CD8 memory on one plate. Blood TCR repertoires of 5 or 6 healthy adults were deeply sequenced to estimate repertoire size and the extent of clonotype sharing between individuals. To increase sequencing depth and limit assay-specific biases, TCR repertoire library preparation and sequencing were carried out by different laboratories using diverse techniques. Leukapheresis yielded between about 0.85 and 9 billion PBMCs per donor.

Donors were healthy HIV-negative adults with no recently reported acute infections or vaccinations. All donors were Caucasian adults living in Nashville, Tennessee, USA. CD4+ T cells were enriched through magnetic negative selection, after which naive cells were positively selected on CD45RA and the remaining negative fraction served as the memory subset. Blood was collected by leukapheresis, and PBMCs were isolated by Ficoll-Histopaque density gradient centrifugation and then cryopreserved in liquid nitrogen vapor phase. Purity and quantity of every magnetically sorted T cell population were checked by analytical flow cytometry. Genomic DNA was isolated from every sorted fraction and measured by UV absorbance on a Nanodrop 2000c. As encoded in the germline V gene, CDR1 is SGHRS while CDR2 is YFSETQ. Trimming costs V 4 bases and J 4 bases, and their ends lie 14 bases apart. The CDR3 goes from the cysteine to the phenylalanine over 15 residues. CDR3 DNA is the only sequence kept; it has 45 bases, read in frame from the first base.

What the authors observed across the whole study: Sampling was limited to blood, and TCR repertoires in tissue likely differ from TCR repertoires in blood. Sharing across four donors was observed for around 5% of naive CD4, about 4% of naive CD8, over 2% of memory CD4, and about 0.39% of memory CD8 clonotypes. Pairwise subsampling led to the expectation that sequencing depth would affect the degree of clonotype sharing among donors. Even with the large sequencing depth, rarefaction of the sorted-subset datasets indicated that sequencing was incomplete. The genetic and exposure-history diversity represented was limited by the small number of donors. Compared with non-shared clonotypes, clonotypes shared by all four sorted-subset donors had higher generation probabilities. Larger estimated clonotype richness was generally found for naive subsets than for memory subsets.

With respect to this clone: This clone's antigen is unknown. Base quality data are lacking; no much larger clone is found one base away.

Using the deep immunoSEQ assay, TCR CDR3 regions were amplified from genomic DNA by multiplex PCR. Extracted genomic DNA from each cell subset was spread evenly across all wells of several immunoSEQ 96-well plates, with each plate serving as a replicate. Each replicate PCR for sorted subsets received about 220 ng genomic DNA, equal to 30,000 or so T cell genomes. The purified libraries were quantified using a Qubit 3.0 fluorometer, sized with a Bioanalyzer 2100, and then quantified again using the KAPA Library Quantification kit. A separate single-read 150-cycle Illumina NextSeq 550 flow cell was used to sequence each immunoSEQ 96-well plate. For the original study's pipeline: The immunoSEQ output contained only junctional sequences without quality scores, so filtering could not match that applied to full-length reads. To assign V/J genes and CDR3, sequences were annotated using PyIR, a Python wrapper for IgBLAST v1.9, with IMGT germline references. Any read was removed if the V/J assignment was weak (E-value above 1e-6), the CDR3 was missing, or the read contained stop codons, out-of-frame junctions, or ambiguous translated residues. A V3J clonotype was defined by an identical inferred V gene, J gene, and CDR3 amino acid sequence. Percentage overlap between repertoires was computed as shared unique clonotypes divided by the size of the smaller repertoire. Richness of each repertoire was evaluated using RTK rarefaction, the Chao1 estimator, and Recon v2.1 estimates of unobserved clonotypes. For all TCRbeta clonotypes obtained by the gDNA method from four donors, generation probabilities were computed with OLGA. TCRdb carries this immuneACCESS record with in-frame sequences only. Its versions omit some clonotypes, under half of them owing to an unresolved V gene in the studies checked, with the rest unexplained. The V and J calls and the clone size are those of that table, but D and trimming were determined from the DNA. This sample gives about 2.3 million clones in total; roughly 92% of them show up just once. In total, the top ten clones hold about 0.41% of the sample.

Sample: naive CD4+ T cells from PBMCs. What this sample's cell subset or site label stands for: CD45RA+ positively selected. In this chain, TRBV5-1 is recombined with TRBJ2-2, with no D gene named confidently. The clonotype comes from a man in his late teens or twenties in good health. Some clones in this sample may be carry-over from other donors' samples. The CDR3 region: CASSPTLGFTGELFF. The sequenced DNA is TGCGCCAGCAGCCCAACCCTGGGGTTCACCGGGGAGCTGTTTTTT.